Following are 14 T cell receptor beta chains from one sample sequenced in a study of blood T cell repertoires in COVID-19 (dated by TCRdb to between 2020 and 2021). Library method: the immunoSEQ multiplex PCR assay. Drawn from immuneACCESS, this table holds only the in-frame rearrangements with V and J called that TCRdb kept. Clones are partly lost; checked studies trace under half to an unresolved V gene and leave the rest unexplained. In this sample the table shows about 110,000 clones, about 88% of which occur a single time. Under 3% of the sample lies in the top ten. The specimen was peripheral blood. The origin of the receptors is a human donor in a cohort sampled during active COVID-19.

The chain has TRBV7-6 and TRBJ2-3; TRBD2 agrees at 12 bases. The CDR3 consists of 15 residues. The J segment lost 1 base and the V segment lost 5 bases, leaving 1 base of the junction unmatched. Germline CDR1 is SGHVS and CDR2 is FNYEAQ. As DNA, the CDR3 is TGTGCCAGCAGCCGGACTAGCGGGGGCACAGATACGCAGTATTTT. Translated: CASSRTSGGTDTQYF.

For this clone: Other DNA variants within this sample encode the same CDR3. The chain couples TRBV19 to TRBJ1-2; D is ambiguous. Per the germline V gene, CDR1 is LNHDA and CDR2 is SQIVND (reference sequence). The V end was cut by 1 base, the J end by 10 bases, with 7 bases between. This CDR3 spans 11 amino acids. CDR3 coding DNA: TGTGCCAGTAGTATAGGCCAGAACTACACCTTC. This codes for CASSIGQNYTF. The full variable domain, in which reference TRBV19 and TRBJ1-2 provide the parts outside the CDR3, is DGGITQSPKYLFRKEGQNVTLSCEQNLNHDAMYWYRQDPGQGLRLIYYSQIVNDFQKGDIAEGYSVSREKKESFPLTVTSAQKNPTAFYLCASSIGQNYTFGSGTRLTVV.

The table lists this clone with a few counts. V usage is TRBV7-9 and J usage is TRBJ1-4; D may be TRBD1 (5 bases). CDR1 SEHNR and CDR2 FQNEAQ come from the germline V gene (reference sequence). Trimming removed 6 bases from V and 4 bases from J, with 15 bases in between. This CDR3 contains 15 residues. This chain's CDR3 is CASSRDTGYNEKLFF. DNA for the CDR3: TGTGCCAGCAGTCGCGATACAGGTTATAATGAAAAACTGTTTTTT.

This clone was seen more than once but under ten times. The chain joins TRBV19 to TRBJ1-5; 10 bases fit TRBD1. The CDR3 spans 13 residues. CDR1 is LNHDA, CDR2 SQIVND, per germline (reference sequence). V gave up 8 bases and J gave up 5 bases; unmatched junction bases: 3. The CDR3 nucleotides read TGTGCCAGTCAGACAGGGGGCGATCAGCCCCAGCATTTT. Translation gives CASQTGGDQPQHF.

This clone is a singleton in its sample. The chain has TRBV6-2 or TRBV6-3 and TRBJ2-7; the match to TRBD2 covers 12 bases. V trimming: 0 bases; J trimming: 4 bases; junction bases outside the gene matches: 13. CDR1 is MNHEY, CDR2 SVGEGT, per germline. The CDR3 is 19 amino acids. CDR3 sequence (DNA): TGTGCCAGCAGTTACTCTGGGACTAGCGGGTCCGGGCGGCGGTACGAGCAGTACTTC. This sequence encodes CASSYSGTSGSGRRYEQYF.

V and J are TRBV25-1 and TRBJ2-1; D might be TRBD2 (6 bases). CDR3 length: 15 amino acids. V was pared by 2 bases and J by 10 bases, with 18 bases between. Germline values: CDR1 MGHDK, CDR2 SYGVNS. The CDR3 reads CASSEGGTVREEQFF. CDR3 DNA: TGTGCCAGCAGTGAAGGGGGGACCGTACGAGAGGAGCAGTTCTTC.

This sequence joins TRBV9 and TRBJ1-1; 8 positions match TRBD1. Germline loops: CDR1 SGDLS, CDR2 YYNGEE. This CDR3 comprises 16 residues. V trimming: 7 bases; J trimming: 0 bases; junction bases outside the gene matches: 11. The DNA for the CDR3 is TGTGCCAGCCAAGCACCCCAGGGGGCGATGAACACTGAAGCTTTCTTT. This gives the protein CASQAPQGAMNTEAFF.

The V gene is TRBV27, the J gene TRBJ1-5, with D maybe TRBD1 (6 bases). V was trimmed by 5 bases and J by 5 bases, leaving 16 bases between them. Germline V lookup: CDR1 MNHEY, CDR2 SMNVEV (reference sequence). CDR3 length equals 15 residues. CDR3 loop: CASSPQGSEDQPQHF. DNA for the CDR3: TGTGCCAGCAGTCCCCAGGGGAGTGAGGATCAGCCCCAGCATTTT.

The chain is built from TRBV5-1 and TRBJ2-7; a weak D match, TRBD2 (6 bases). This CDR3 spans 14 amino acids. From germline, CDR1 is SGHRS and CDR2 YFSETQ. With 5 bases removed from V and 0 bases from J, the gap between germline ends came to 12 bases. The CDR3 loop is CASSLTSSSYEQYF. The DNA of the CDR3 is TGCGCCAGCAGTTTGACTAGTAGCTCCTACGAGCAGTACTTC.

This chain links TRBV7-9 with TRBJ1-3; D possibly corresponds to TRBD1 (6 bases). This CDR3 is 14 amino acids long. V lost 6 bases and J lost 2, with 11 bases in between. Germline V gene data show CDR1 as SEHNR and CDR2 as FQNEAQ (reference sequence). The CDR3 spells CASRPTGPGNTIYF. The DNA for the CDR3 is TGTGCCAGCAGGCCGACAGGTCCTGGAAACACCATATATTTT.

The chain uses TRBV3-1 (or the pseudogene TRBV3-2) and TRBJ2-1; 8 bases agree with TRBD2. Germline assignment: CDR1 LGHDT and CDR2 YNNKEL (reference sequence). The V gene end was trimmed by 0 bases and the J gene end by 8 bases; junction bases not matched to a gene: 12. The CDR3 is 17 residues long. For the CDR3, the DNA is TGTGCCAGCAGCCAAGATCCCCTCGACGGGGGGGCTGATGAGCAGTTCTTC. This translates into CASSQDPLDGGADEQFF.

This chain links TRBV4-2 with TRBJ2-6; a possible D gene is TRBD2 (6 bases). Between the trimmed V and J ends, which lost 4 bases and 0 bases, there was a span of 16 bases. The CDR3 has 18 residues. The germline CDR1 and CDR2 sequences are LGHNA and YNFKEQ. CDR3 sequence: CASSPSGVTASGANVLTF. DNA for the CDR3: TGTGCCAGCAGCCCCTCGGGGGTCACCGCCTCTGGGGCCAACGTCCTGACTTTC.

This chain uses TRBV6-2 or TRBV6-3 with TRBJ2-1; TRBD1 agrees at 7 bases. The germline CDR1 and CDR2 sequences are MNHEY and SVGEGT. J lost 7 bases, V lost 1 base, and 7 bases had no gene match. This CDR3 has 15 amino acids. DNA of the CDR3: TGTGCCAGCAGTTACTTGACAGGGCCCGGTAATGAGCAGTTCTTC. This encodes CASSYLTGPGNEQFF.

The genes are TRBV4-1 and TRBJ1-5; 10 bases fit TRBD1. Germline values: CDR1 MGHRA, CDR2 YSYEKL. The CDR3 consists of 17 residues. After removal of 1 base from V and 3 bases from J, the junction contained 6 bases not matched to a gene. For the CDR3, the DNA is TGCGCCAGCAGCCAAGTCGGGACAGGGGTGATCAATCAGCCCCAGCATTTT. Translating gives CASSQVGTGVINQPQHF.